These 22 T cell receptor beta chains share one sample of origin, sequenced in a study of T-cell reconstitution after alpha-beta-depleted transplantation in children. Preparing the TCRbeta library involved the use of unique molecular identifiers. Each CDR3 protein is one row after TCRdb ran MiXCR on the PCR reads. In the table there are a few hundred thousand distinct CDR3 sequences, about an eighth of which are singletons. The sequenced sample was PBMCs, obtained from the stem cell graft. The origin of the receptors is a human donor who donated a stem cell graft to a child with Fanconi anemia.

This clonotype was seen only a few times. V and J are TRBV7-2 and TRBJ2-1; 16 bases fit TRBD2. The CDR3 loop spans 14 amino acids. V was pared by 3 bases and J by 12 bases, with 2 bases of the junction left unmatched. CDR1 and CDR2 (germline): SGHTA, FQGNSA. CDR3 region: CASSLGLAGGWQFF. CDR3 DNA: TGTGCCAGCAGCTTGGGACTAGCGGGGGGGTGGCAGTTCTTC. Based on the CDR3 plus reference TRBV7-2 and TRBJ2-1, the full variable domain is GAGVSQSPSNKVTEKGKDVELRCDPISGHTALYWYRQSLGQGLEFLIYFQGNSAPDKSGLPSDRFSAERTGGSVSTLTIQRTQQEDSAVYLCASSLGLAGGWQFFGPGTRLTVL.

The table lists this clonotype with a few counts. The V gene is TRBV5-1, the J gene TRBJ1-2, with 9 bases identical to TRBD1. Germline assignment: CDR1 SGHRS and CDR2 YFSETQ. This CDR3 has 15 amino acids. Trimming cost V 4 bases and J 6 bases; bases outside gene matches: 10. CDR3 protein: CASSLGPGQGNGYTF. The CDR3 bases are TGCGCCAGCAGCCTGGGGCCGGGACAGGGAAATGGCTACACCTTC.

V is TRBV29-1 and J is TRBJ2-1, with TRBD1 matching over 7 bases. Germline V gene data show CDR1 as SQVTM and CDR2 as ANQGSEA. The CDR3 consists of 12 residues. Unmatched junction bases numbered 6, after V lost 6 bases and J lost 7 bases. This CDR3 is CSVVKTGNEQFF. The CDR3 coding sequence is TGCAGCGTCGTAAAGACAGGGAATGAGCAGTTCTTC.

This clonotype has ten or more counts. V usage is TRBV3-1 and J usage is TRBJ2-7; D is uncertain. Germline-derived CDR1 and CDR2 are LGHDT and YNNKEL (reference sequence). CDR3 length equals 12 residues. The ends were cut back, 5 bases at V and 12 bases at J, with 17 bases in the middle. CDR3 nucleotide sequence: TGTGCCAGCAGCTACTCCTTAGGAGTAGCGTACTTC. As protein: CASSYSLGVAYF.

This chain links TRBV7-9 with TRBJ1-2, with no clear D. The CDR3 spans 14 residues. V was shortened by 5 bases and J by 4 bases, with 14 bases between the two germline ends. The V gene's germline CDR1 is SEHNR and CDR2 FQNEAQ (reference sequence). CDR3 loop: CASSGLRTPYGYTF. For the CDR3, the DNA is TGTGCCAGCAGCGGCCTAAGGACGCCCTATGGCTACACCTTC. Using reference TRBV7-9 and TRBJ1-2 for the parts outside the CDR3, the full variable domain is DTGVSQNPRHKITKRGQNVTFRCDPISEHNRLYWYRQTLGQGPEFLTYFQNEAQLEKSRLLSDRFSAERPKGSFSTLEIQRTEQGDSAMYLCASSGLRTPYGYTFGSGTRLTVV.

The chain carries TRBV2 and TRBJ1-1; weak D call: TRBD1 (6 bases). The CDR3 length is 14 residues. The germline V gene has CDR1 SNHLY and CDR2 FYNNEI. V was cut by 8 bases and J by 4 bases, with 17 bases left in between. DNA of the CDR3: TGTGCCAGCGTGTGGGAAGGAGGGGGCACTGAAGCTTTCTTT. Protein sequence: CASVWEGGGTEAFF. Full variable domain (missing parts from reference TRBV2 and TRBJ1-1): EPEVTQTPSHQVTQMGQEVILRCVPISNHLYFYWYRQILGQKVEFLVSFYNNEISEKSEIFDDQFSVERPDGSNFTLKIRSTKLEDSAMYFCASVWEGGGTEAFFGQGTRLTVV.

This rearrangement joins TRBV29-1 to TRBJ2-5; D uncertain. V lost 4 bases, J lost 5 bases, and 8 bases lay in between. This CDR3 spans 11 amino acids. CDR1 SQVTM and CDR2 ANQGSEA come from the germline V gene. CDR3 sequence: CSVGHSETQYF. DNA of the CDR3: TGCAGCGTTGGACACTCCGAGACCCAGTACTTC.

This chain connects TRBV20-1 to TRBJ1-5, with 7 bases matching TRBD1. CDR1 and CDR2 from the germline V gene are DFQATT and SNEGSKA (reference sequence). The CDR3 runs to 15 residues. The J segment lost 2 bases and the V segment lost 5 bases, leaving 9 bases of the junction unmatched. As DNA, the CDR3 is TGCAGTGCTCCGTCGACAGGGCGGCGCAATCAGCCCCAGCATTTT. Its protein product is CSAPSTGRRNQPQHF.

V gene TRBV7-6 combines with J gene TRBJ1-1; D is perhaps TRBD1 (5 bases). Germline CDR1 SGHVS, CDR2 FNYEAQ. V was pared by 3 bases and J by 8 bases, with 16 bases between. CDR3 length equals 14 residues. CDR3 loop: CASSFPPRVPEAFF. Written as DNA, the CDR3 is TGTGCCAGCAGCTTTCCCCCCAGGGTCCCCGAAGCTTTCTTT.

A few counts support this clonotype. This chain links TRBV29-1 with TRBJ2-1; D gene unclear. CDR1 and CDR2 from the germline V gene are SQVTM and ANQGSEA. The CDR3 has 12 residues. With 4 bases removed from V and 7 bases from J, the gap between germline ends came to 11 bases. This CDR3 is CSVVPTTNEQFF. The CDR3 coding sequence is TGCAGCGTTGTCCCCACAACTAATGAGCAGTTCTTC.

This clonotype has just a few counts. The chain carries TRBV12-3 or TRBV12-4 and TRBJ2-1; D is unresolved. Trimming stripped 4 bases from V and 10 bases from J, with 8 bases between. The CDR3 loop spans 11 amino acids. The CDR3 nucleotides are TGTGCCAGCAGTTGGTTGTCAGAGCAGTTCTTC. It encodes CASSWLSEQFF.

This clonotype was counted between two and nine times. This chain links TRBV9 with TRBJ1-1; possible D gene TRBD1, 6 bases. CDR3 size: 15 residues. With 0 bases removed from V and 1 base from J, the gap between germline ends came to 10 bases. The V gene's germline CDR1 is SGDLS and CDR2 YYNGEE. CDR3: CASSVVGGANTEAFF. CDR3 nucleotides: TGTGCCAGCAGCGTAGTTGGGGGCGCGAACACTGAAGCTTTCTTT. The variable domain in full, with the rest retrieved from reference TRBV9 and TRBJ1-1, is DSGVTQTPKHLITATGQRVTLRCSPRSGDLSVYWYQQSLDQGLQFLIQYYNGEERAKGNILERFSAQQFPDLHSELNLSSLELGDSALYFCASSVVGGANTEAFFGQGTRLTVV.

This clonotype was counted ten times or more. CDR3 in DNA: TGTGCCATCAGTGGCCCAGGGCAGGGATATGGCTACACCTTC. Its translation is CAISGPGQGYGYTF. The chain couples TRBV10-3 to TRBJ1-2; possibly TRBD1 for D (5 bases). V was clipped by 4 bases and J by 5 bases, with 14 bases between them. Germline V gives CDR1 ENHRY, CDR2 SYGVKD. The CDR3 extends over 14 amino acids.

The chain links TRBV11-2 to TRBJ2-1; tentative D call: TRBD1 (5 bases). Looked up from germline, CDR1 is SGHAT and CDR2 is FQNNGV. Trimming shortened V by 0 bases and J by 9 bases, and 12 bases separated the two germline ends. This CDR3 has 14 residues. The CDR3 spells CASSLDRRQGEQFF. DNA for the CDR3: TGTGCCAGCAGCTTAGATCGCAGGCAGGGTGAGCAGTTCTTC.

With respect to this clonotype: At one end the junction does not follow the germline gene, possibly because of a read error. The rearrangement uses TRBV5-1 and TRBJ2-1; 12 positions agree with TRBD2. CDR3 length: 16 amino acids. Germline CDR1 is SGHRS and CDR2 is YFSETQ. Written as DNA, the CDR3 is TGCGCCAGCAGCAGACAGACTAGCGGGAGAAACAATGTGCAGTTCTTC. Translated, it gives CASSRQTSGRNNVQFF. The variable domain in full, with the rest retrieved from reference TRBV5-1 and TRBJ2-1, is KAGVTQTPRYLIKTRGQQVTLSCSPISGHRSVSWYQQTPGQGLQFLFEYFSETQRNKGNFPGRFSGRQFSNSRSEMNVSTLELGDSALYLCASSRQTSGRNNVQFFGPGTRLTVL.

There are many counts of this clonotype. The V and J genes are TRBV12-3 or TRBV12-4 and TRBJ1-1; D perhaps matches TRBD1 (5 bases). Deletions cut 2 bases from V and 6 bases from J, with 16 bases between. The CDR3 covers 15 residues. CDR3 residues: CASSLRGGIAPEAFF. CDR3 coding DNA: TGTGCCAGCAGTTTAAGGGGTGGGATAGCCCCTGAAGCTTTCTTT.

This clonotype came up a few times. DNA for the CDR3: TGCGCCAGCAGCTCGAACTCCGGGACAGGGGTTTCACCCCTCCACTTT. The encoded protein is CASSSNSGTGVSPLHF. V gene TRBV5-1 combines with J gene TRBJ1-6; 10 bases agree with TRBD1. The V and J ends lost 3 bases and 9 bases, in that order; junction bases with no gene match: 9. Germline V gene sequence: CDR1 SGHRS, CDR2 YFSETQ. The CDR3 sequence is 16 residues long. The full variable domain, in which reference TRBV5-1 and TRBJ1-6 provide the parts outside the CDR3, is KAGVTQTPRYLIKTRGQQVTLSCSPISGHRSVSWYQQTPGQGLQFLFEYFSETQRNKGNFPGRFSGRQFSNSRSEMNVSTLELGDSALYLCASSSNSGTGVSPLHFGNGTRLTVT.

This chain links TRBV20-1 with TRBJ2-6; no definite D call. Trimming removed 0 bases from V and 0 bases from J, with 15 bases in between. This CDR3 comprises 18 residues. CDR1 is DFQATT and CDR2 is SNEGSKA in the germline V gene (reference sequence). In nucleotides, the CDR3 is TGCAGTGCTAGAGATGGACGGTCAGCGAACTCTGGGGCCAACGTCCTGACTTTC. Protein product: CSARDGRSANSGANVLTF.

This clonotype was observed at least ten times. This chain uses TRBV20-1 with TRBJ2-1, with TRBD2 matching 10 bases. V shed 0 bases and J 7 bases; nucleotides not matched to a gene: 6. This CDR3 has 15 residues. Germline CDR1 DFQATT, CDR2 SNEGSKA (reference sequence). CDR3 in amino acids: CSARDRAGGLNEQFF. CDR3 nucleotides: TGCAGTGCTAGAGATCGAGCGGGGGGGCTAAATGAGCAGTTCTTC.

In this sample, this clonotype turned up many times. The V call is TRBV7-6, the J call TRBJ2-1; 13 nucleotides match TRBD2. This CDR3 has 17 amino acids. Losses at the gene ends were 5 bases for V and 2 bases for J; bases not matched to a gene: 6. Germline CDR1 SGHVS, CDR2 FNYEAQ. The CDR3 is CASSPGTSGETYNEQFF. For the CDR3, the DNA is TGTGCCAGCAGCCCCGGGACTAGCGGGGAGACCTACAATGAGCAGTTCTTC.

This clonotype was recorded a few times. CDR3 amino acids: CASSMLPGQEKVQFF. The CDR3 bases are TGCGCCAGCAGCATGCTACCGGGACAGGAAAAAGTCCAGTTCTTC. The chain combines TRBV5-1 with TRBJ2-1; 8 bases match TRBD1. CDR1 SGHRS and CDR2 YFSETQ come from the germline V gene. This CDR3 has 15 amino acids. J lost 13 bases, V lost 4 bases, and 16 bases had no gene match.

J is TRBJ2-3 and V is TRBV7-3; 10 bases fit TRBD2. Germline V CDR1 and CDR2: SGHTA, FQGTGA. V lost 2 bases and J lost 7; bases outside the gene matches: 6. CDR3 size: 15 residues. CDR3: CASSLGLADFNTQYF. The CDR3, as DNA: TGTGCCAGCAGCTTAGGACTAGCGGACTTTAATACGCAGTATTTT.